These T cell receptor beta chains were read from a single sample in a study of shared clonotypes between healthy human individuals. Assay: immunoSEQ multiplex PCR; the TCRdb copy retains only in-frame clones and omits some. Found here are approximately 2.5 million clones, approximately 93% of them singletons; the top ten hold 0.36%. The material sequenced was naive CD4+ T cells from PBMCs. The receptor set was obtained from a man younger than 35 in good health. Some clones in this sample may be carry-over from other donors' samples. Both conserved end residues are part of each CDR3. Each record gives: V gene, clone size, CDR3 length, J gene, D gene, CDR3 protein, CDR3 DNA. D genes are given only for firm matches. Clone size is given for some rows only: seen once, a few or many times, or a class if the clone is expanded.

>TRBV6-5|-|15|TRBJ2-7|TRBD2
CASRASGSTNHEQYF
TGTGCCAGCAGGGCTAGCGGGAGCACCAACCACGAGCAGTACTTC
>TRBV4-2|-|14|TRBJ2-7|-
CASSLSGDTYEQYF
TGTGCCAGCAGCCTCTCGGGAGACACCTACGAGCAGTACTTC
>TRBV2|-|16|TRBJ1-6|-
CASSARLFSYNSPLHF
TGTGCCAGCAGTGCCAGGCTTTTCTCCTATAATTCACCCCTCCACTTT
>TRBV5-4|-|16|TRBJ2-2|TRBD2
CASRSTSGSFTGELFF
TGTGCCAGCAGGTCGACTAGCGGGAGTTTCACCGGGGAGCTGTTTTTT
>TRBV30|-|13|TRBJ2-2|-
CAWSPGNTGELFF
TGTGCCTGGAGTCCCGGTAACACCGGGGAGCTGTTTTTT
>TRBV14|once|15|TRBJ1-2|-
CASSQVSHRRDGYTF
TGTGCCAGCAGCCAAGTTTCACACAGGCGGGATGGCTACACCTTC
>TRBV5-1|-|13|TRBJ2-7|-
CASSRGSEDEQYF
TGCGCCAGCAGCCGCGGGTCCGAAGACGAGCAGTACTTC
>TRBV6-6|once|15|TRBJ1-3|-
CASNRTPVSGNTIYF
TGTGCCAGCAATAGGACGCCCGTCTCTGGAAACACCATATATTTT
>TRBV6-5|-|11|TRBJ2-3|-
CASSSPRAKYF
TGTGCCAGCAGCTCCCCCCGGGCAAAATATTTT
>TRBV7-9|-|16|TRBJ2-1|TRBD2
CASSLGTSGLSNEQFF
TGTGCCAGCAGCCTAGGGACTAGCGGACTCAGCAATGAGCAGTTCTTC
>TRBV2|-|15|TRBJ2-3|TRBD2
CASSDEREGPDTQYF
TGTGCCAGCAGTGATGAGCGGGAGGGCCCAGATACGCAGTATTTT
>TRBV30|-|14|TRBJ2-1|TRBD2
CAWTDGTSRNEQFF
TGTGCCTGGACTGACGGGACTAGTAGGAATGAGCAGTTCTTC
>TRBV2|once|13|TRBJ2-3|TRBD1
CANRDRVMDTQYF
TGTGCCAACCGGGACAGGGTCATGGATACGCAGTATTTT
>TRBV5-5|-|15|TRBJ2-7|TRBD1
CASSLVRTGAYEQYF
TGTGCCAGCAGCTTGGTCAGGACAGGAGCCTACGAGCAGTACTTC
>TRBV6-6|-|13|TRBJ1-2|-
CASTIGGELRYTF
TGTGCCAGCACCATAGGGGGGGAACTTAGGTACACCTTC
>TRBV29-1|-|15|TRBJ2-1|TRBD2
CSVGTVTSTSGIKFF
TGCAGCGTTGGCACCGTTACTTCGACTAGCGGGATTAAGTTCTTC
>TRBV19|-|13|TRBJ2-3|TRBD1
CASERQGTDTQYF
TGTGCCAGTGAGAGACAGGGGACAGATACGCAGTATTTT
>TRBV27|-|16|TRBJ2-2|TRBD2
CASRRGPGRESGELFF
TGTGCCAGCAGGAGAGGGCCAGGGCGGGAGTCCGGGGAGCTGTTTTTT
>TRBV7-9|-|16|TRBJ2-3|TRBD2
CASSKTSGRIADTQYF
TGTGCCAGCAGCAAGACTAGCGGAAGAATAGCAGATACGCAGTATTTT
>TRBV28|once|11|TRBJ2-7|-
CASRLGNEQYF
TGTGCCAGCAGATTGGGTAACGAGCAGTACTTC
>TRBV7-9|-|15|TRBJ1-5|-
CASSLTDGNNQPQHF
TGTGCCAGCAGCTTAACGGACGGGAACAATCAGCCCCAGCATTTT
>TRBV5-1|-|13|TRBJ2-3|-
CASRRDLADTQYF
TGCGCCAGCAGAAGGGATCTTGCAGATACGCAGTATTTT
>TRBV30|-|15|TRBJ2-1|-
CAWSGGRQLSNEQFF
TGTGCCTGGAGCGGGGGGCGGCAACTCTCCAATGAGCAGTTCTTC
>TRBV5-1|-|17|TRBJ2-5|TRBD2
CASSFGTSGITQETQYF
TGCGCCAGCAGCTTTGGGACTAGCGGGATTACTCAAGAGACCCAGTACTTC
>TRBV11-2|-|12|TRBJ1-3|-
CASSATGNTIYF
TGTGCCAGCAGCGCCACTGGAAACACCATATATTTT
>TRBV30|-|13|TRBJ2-4|-
CAWSVLSGNIQYF
TGTGCCTGGAGTGTACTTTCGGGAAACATTCAGTACTTC
>TRBV18|-|14|TRBJ2-7|-
CASSPPGRTYEQYF
TGTGCCAGCTCACCACCAGGCAGGACCTACGAGCAGTACTTC
>TRBV25-1|-|12|TRBJ2-1|TRBD2
CASRTSGIQQFF
TGTGCCAGCAGGACTAGCGGGATCCAGCAGTTCTTC
>TRBV5-1|-|13|TRBJ1-1|TRBD1
CASSVDRAPEAFF
TGCGCCAGCAGCGTTGACAGGGCGCCTGAAGCTTTCTTT
>TRBV9|-|20|TRBJ2-3|TRBD2
CASSVVGGSGTSGRADTQYF
TGTGCCAGCAGCGTAGTAGGGGGTTCCGGGACTAGCGGGAGAGCTGATACGCAGTATTTT
>TRBV4-2|once|17|TRBJ1-2|-
CASSQDPIRQFGHGYTF
TGTGCCAGCAGCCAAGACCCAATTCGGCAGTTTGGTCATGGCTACACCTTC
>TRBV29-1|-|14|TRBJ1-1|-
CSVEVVGVNTEAFF
TGCAGCGTTGAAGTCGTGGGGGTCAACACTGAAGCTTTCTTT
>TRBV6-6|-|16|TRBJ1-6|TRBD1
CASGSGQGTYNSPLHF
TGTGCCAGCGGTTCGGGACAGGGTACCTATAATTCACCCCTCCACTTT